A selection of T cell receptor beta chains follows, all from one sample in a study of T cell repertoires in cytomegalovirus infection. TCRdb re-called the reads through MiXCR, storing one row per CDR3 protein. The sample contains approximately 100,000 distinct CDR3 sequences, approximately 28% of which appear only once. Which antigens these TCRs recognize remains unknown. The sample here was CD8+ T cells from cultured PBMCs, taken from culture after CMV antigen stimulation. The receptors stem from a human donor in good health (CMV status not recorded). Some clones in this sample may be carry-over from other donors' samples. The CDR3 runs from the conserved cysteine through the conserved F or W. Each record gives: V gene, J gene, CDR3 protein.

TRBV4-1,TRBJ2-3,CASSPGQGADTQYF
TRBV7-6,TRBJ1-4,CASSFVSSLGEKLFF
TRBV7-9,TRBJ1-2,CASSPRDRDPYGYTF
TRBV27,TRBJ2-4,CASSSQDRGGNIQYF
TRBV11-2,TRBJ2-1,CASSWGGTEQFF
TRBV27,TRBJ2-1,CASSLVPYNEQFF
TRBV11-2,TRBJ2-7,CASSRLRAGKTYEQYF
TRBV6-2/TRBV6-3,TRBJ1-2,CASAYRTGYYGYTF
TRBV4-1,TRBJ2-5,CASSQEGLLTEETQYF
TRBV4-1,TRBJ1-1,CASSQGQGAGYTEAFF
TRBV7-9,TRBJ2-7,CAIGGDLSYEQYF
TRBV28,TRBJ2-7,CASSKPGQGAKQYF
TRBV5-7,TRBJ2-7,CASSPPLADEQYF
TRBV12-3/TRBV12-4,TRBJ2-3,CASSSLEAGGLDTQYF
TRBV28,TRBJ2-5,CASSYPAGDKQETQYF
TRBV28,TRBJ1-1,CASKMSLGTEAFF
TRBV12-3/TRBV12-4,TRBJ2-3,CASSPISTDTQYF
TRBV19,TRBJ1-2,CATRTGRAYGYTF
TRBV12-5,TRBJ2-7,CASGRGSASYEQYF
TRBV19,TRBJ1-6,CASSTLGQGAFSPLHF
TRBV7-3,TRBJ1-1,CASSLTGGSNTEAFF
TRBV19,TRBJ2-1,CAVGGERGAYNEQFF